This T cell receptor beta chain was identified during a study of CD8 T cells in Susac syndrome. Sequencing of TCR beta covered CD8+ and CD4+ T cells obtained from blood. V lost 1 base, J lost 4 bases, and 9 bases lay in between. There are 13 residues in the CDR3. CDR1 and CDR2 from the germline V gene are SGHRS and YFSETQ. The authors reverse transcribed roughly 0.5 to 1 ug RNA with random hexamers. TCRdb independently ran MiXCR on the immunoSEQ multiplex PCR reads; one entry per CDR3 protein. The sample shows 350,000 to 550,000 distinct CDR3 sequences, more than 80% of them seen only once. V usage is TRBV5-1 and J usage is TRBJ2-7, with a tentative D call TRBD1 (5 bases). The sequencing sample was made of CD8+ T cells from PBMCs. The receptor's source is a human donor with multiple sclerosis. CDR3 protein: CASSLFAGYEQYF. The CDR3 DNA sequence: TGCGCCAGCAGCTTGTTCGCAGGGTACGAGCAGTACTTC.